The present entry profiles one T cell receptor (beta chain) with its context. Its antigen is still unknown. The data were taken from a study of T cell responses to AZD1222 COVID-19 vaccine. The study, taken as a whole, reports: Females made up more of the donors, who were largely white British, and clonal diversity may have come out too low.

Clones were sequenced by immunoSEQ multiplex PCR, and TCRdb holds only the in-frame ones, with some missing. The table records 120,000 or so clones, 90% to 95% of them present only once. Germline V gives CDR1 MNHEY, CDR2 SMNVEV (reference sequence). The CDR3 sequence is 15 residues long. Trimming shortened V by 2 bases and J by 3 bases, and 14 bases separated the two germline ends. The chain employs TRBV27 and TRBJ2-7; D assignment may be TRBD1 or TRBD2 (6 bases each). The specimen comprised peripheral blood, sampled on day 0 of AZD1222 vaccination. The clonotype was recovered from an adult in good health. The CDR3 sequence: CASSLIPGAYYEQYF. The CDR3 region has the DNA TGTGCCAGCAGTTTAATCCCGGGGGCATACTACGAGCAGTACTTC.